The present T cell receptor (beta chain) was sequenced within a study of T cell repertoires in cytomegalovirus infection. Background on the study: Use of recently identified HLA-C-restricted and well-studied HLA-B-restricted CMV epitopes was part of the study. Indications came from public TCR beta signatures; they pointed to CMV infection and to a matching HLA type. Study-wide results and limits: The study found HLA-C-restricted CMV-specific TCR beta clonotypes dominating the ex vivo response.

This clonotype appeared many times. Antigen: not known. Each CDR3 protein gets one entry after TCRdb re-called the reads with MiXCR. Seen here are approximately 220,000 distinct CDR3 sequences, approximately 38% observed once, and the top ten hold approximately 60%. Germline CDR1 SGHRS, CDR2 YFSETQ. The CDR3 loop spans 13 amino acids. The V and J ends lost 0 bases and 6 bases respectively, with 7 bases between them. This receptor was obtained from a human donor in good health (CMV status not recorded). Some clones in this sample may be carry-over from other donors' samples. Sample: CD8+ T cells from cultured PBMCs, taken from culture after CMV antigen stimulation. This chain uses TRBV5-1 with TRBJ1-5, with TRBD1 as a possible D gene (5 bases). The CDR3 nucleotides read TGCGCCAGCAGCTTGGACGGGGCTCAGCCCCAGCATTTT. Its protein is CASSLDGAQPQHF.